This TCR beta chain was retrieved from a study of T cell responses to AZD1222 COVID-19 vaccine. The overall study: Both about-4-week and about-12-week second-dose recipients were combined.

Worth noting for this clone: Its antigen is unknown.

Germline assignment: CDR1 LGHNA and CDR2 YSLEER. This CDR3 has 16 amino acids. V was pared by 0 bases and J by 5 bases, with 16 bases between. The table came from immunoSEQ multiplex PCR; TCRdb's copy has only in-frame clones and leaves some out. The sample lists 90,000 to 120,000 clones, roughly 84% occurring once. Whole-study results and caveats: Of the AZD1222 recipients, only five to seven were seropositive at baseline.

The origin of this receptor is an adult in good health. The J gene is TRBJ1-2, the V gene TRBV4-3; TRBD1 is a possible D gene (6 bases). This specimen was peripheral blood, taken on day 0 of AZD1222 vaccination. CDR3 nucleotide sequence: TGCGCCAGCAGCCAAGATAGCGGGGGGCGCCTTTATGGCTACACCTTC. This sequence encodes CASSQDSGGRLYGYTF.